The clone carrying this TCR beta chain was seen a few times. What it binds is not known. The data were obtained in a study of beta chain features in type 1 diabetes. Points from the study as a whole: Shortening that was moderate but significant affected the TCRB CDR3s of Type 1 diabetes patients in all four CD4+ subsets. Any HLA-type effect on TCRB rearrangement remained unresolved here.

What was sequenced were expressed TCRB transcripts, since all of the isolated RNA had been reverse transcribed. The study sequenced naive, central memory and regulatory T cell samples to an average of about 4 million reads. Profiling relied on immunoSEQ multiplex PCR, and the TCRdb table lists in-frame clones only, not all of them. The sample has 300,000 or so clones, about a tenth seen once. This CDR3 is 15 amino acids long. V lost 8 bases, J lost 0 bases, and 3 bases stayed unmatched. CDR1 is MNHNY and CDR2 is SVGAGI in the germline V gene (reference sequence). Material for sequencing was central memory CD4+ T cells from blood. This chain uses TRBV6-6 with TRBJ2-3, with 12 bases identical to TRBD2. The TCR originated in a man aged 25 to 40 with type 1 diabetes. The CDR3 region has the DNA TGTGCCAGCGCCGGGACTAGCGGGAGCACAGATACGCAGTATTTT. Translating gives CASAGTSGSTDTQYF.